The 8 T cell receptor beta chains given below trace back to one sample, sequenced in a study of shared clonotypes between healthy human individuals. Assay: immunoSEQ multiplex PCR; the TCRdb copy retains only in-frame clones and omits some. The sample holds around 1.4 million clones, less than 99% seen once. Sequencing used naive CD4+ T cells sorted from blood. The sample's subset: CD45RA+ positively selected. These receptors all come from a young man in good health.

V is TRBV19 and J is TRBJ2-7, with TRBD2 matching over 8 bases. Germline V gene data show CDR1 as LNHDA and CDR2 as SQIVND (reference sequence). The CDR3 runs to 11 residues. The J segment lost 4 bases and the V segment lost 11 bases, leaving 4 bases of the junction unmatched. The CDR3, as DNA: TGTGCCGCGGGAGGTAGTTACGAGCAGTACTTC. It codes for CAAGGSYEQYF.

This chain uses TRBV10-1 with TRBJ2-7; TRBD1 aligns across 7 bases. With 6 bases clipped from V and 6 bases from J, the junction kept 11 bases outside the gene matches. Germline loops: CDR1 WNHNN, CDR2 SYGVQD (reference sequence). CDR3 size: 14 residues. The CDR3 sequence is CASSQGTVGGEQYF. Here the CDR3 DNA reads TGCGCCAGCAGCCAAGGGACAGTTGGTGGCGAGCAGTACTTC.

This clone occurred once. The J gene is TRBJ2-7, the V gene TRBV7-2, with 14 bases that match TRBD2. Germline CDR1 is SGHTA and CDR2 is FQGNSA. V gave up 5 bases and J gave up 6 bases; unmatched junction bases: 12. The CDR3 length is 17 residues. CDR3 sequence reads: CASSRTGTSGSPSEQYF. For the CDR3, the DNA is TGTGCCAGCAGCCGCACCGGGACTAGCGGGAGTCCGTCCGAGCAGTACTTC.

This chain connects TRBV5-5 to TRBJ1-2; unclear D gene. Trimming left V 0 bases short and J 8 bases short, with 11 bases between. Germline-derived CDR1 and CDR2 are SGHKS and YYEKEE (reference sequence). The CDR3 consists of 13 residues. The CDR3, as DNA: TGTGCCAGCAGCTTGGAACCCCTTGGAGGCTACACCTTC. It specifies CASSLEPLGGYTF. Together with reference TRBV5-5 and TRBJ1-2, the CDR3 gives the full variable domain: DAGVTQSPTHLIKTRGQQVTLRCSPISGHKSVSWYQQVLGQGPQFIFQYYEKEERGRGNFPDRFSARQFPNYSSELNVNALLLGDSALYLCASSLEPLGGYTFGSGTRLTVV.

Comments on this clone: Other nucleotide sequences from this sample produce the same CDR3. The chain is built from TRBV5-1 and TRBJ1-1; D unresolved. The V gene lost 0 bases and the J gene lost 2 bases, with 8 bases spanning the gap. The germline V gene encodes CDR1 SGHRS and CDR2 YFSETQ. The CDR3 has 14 residues. The CDR3 DNA reads as TGCGCCAGCAGCTTGGACCCCAGCAACACTGAAGCTTTCTTT. Amino acids: CASSLDPSNTEAFF.

The chain carries TRBV7-9 and TRBJ2-5; D may correspond to TRBD1 or TRBD2 (5 bases each). Trimming cost V 3 bases and J 1 base, with 9 bases left between them. CDR3 length: 14 amino acids. Per germline, CDR1 SEHNR and CDR2 FQNEAQ (reference sequence). The CDR3 DNA reads TGTGCCAGCAGCTTGAGGGGTTTCCAAGAGACCCAGTACTTC. Protein: CASSLRGFQETQYF. The complete variable domain, with remaining parts taken from reference TRBV7-9 and TRBJ2-5, reads DTGVSQNPRHKITKRGQNVTFRCDPISEHNRLYWYRQTLGQGPEFLTYFQNEAQLEKSRLLSDRFSAERPKGSFSTLEIQRTEQGDSAMYLCASSLRGFQETQYFGPGTRLLVL.

The chain recombines TRBV28 with TRBJ2-5; D is tentatively TRBD1 or TRBD2 (5 bases each). Per the germline V gene, CDR1 is MDHEN and CDR2 is SYDVKM. The ends were cut back, 7 bases at V and 7 bases at J, with 13 bases in the middle. CDR3 length: 12 amino acids. Here the CDR3 DNA reads TGTGCCAGCATGGGGCTAGCAGGGACCCAGTACTTC. It yields the protein CASMGLAGTQYF.

The chain carries TRBV28 and TRBJ2-1; TRBD2 is a possible D gene (6 bases). This CDR3 contains 17 residues. Germline lookup yields CDR1 MDHEN and CDR2 SYDVKM. Trimming took 4 bases from V and 2 from J, leaving 18 bases between them. CDR3: CASSSRAGSSAYNEQFF. CDR3 nucleotides: TGTGCCAGCAGTTCCCGTGCGGGGAGTAGTGCCTACAATGAGCAGTTCTTC. Full variable domain (missing parts from reference TRBV28 and TRBJ2-1): DVKVTQSSRYLVKRTGEKVFLECVQDMDHENMFWYRQDPGLGLRLIYFSYDVKMKEKGDIPEGYSVSREKKERFSLILESASTNQTSMYLCASSSRAGSSAYNEQFFGPGTRLTVL.